The clone carrying this T cell receptor beta chain was detected ten times or more. What it binds is not known. The data were taken from a study of CD8+CD57+ T cells in acquired aplastic anemia. Study-level background: Isolated CD4+ and CD8+ cells, once sorted, yielded DNA averaging about 3.2 ug.

Trimming took 4 bases from V and 4 from J, leaving 11 bases between them. The CDR3 totals 14 residues. The germline V gene has CDR1 SGHTA and CDR2 FQGTGA. Study-level findings and limits: A set of twenty-nine CD8+ CDR3 sequences was shared between patients and controls, and these sequences appeared highly expressed in patients. With respect to CD8+ Simpson's diversity, patients and controls did not differ significantly.

Genomic DNA, the template, was used for profiling of the TCR beta VDJ and CDR3. TCRdb re-derived calls from the reads in MiXCR, one entry per CDR3 protein. This table holds under 350,000 distinct CDR3 sequences, roughly half found once. The clonotype was recovered from a human donor with severe aplastic anemia or a healthy control (not recorded which). The chain employs TRBV7-3 and TRBJ1-3, with D tentatively TRBD1 (6 bases). Sequences were obtained from sorted CD4+, CD8+, or CD8+CD57+ T cells (not recorded which) from PBMCs. The CDR3 nucleotides are TGTGCCAGCAGCTCGGGGGGCTCAGGAAACACCATATATTTT. Translating it yields CASSSGGSGNTIYF.